The 22 T cell receptor beta chains in this list originate from one sample, sequenced in a study of beta chain features in type 1 diabetes. Findings and limits, study-wide: Shorter TCRB CDR3s, moderately but significantly so, marked every one of the four CD4+ subsets in Type 1 diabetes patients.

Since all of the isolated RNA was reverse transcribed, expressed TCRB transcripts were what got sequenced. The method was immunoSEQ multiplex PCR; TCRdb's version includes in-frame clones alone and lacks a portion of them. This sample yields about 170,000 clones, of which 7.8% are seen a single time; about 0.95% belongs to the top ten. No antigen has been identified for these receptors. Sequenced input: central memory CD4+ T cells from blood. These receptors were obtained from a woman aged 40 to 50 with type 1 diabetes.

This chain connects TRBV5-6 to TRBJ1-4; TRBD1 aligns across 8 bases. V lost 3 bases and J lost 11; bases outside the gene matches: 6. This CDR3 has 13 residues. The V gene's germline CDR1 is SGHDT and CDR2 YYEEEE. CDR3 in amino acids: CASSSYGQGKLFF. The CDR3 coding sequence is TGTGCCAGCAGCTCCTATGGACAGGGTAAACTGTTTTTT. Full variable domain (missing parts from reference TRBV5-6 and TRBJ1-4): DAGVTQSPTHLIKTRGQQVTLRCSPKSGHDTVSWYQQALGQGPQFIFQYYEEEERQRGNFPDRFSGHQFPNYSSELNVNALLLGDSALYLCASSSYGQGKLFFGSGTQLSVL.

This clone was detected only a few times. This rearrangement joins TRBV5-1 to TRBJ2-7; D possibly corresponds to TRBD1 (5 bases). Trimming shortened V by 0 bases and J by 2 bases, and 15 bases separated the two germline ends. The CDR3 covers 16 residues. The germline gives CDR1 SGHRS, CDR2 YFSETQ. This chain's CDR3 is CASSLASTAATYEQYF. The CDR3, as DNA: TGCGCCAGCAGCTTGGCTTCGACAGCCGCTACCTACGAGCAGTACTTC.

This clone was observed many times. In DNA form, the CDR3 reads TGCAGCGTTGCCGGGACAGGGGGGTCCGAGCAGTACTTC. Translated, it gives CSVAGTGGSEQYF. This rearrangement joins TRBV29-1 to TRBJ2-7; TRBD1 matches 11 bases. V lost 4 bases and J lost 6; bases outside the gene matches: 5. Germline V CDR1 and CDR2: SQVTM, ANQGSEA. This CDR3 contains 13 residues.

This clone was detected only a few times. This chain connects TRBV2 to TRBJ2-1; 11 bases fit TRBD1. After removal of 6 bases from V and 4 bases from J, the junction contained 2 bases not matched to a gene. Germline values: CDR1 SNHLY, CDR2 FYNNEI. The CDR3 runs to 14 residues. CDR3 amino acids: CASRGTGGYNEQFF. The CDR3 region has the DNA TGTGCCAGCAGGGGGACAGGGGGGTACAATGAGCAGTTCTTC. The variable domain in full, completed from reference TRBV2 and TRBJ2-1, reads EPEVTQTPSHQVTQMGQEVILRCVPISNHLYFYWYRQILGQKVEFLVSFYNNEISEKSEIFDDQFSVERPDGSNFTLKIRSTKLEDSAMYFCASRGTGGYNEQFFGPGTRLTVL.

This clone has a count of ten or more. The chain uses TRBV5-5 and TRBJ1-3; D is undetermined. The germline gives CDR1 SGHKS, CDR2 YYEKEE (reference sequence). This CDR3 contains 14 residues. The V and J ends lost 0 bases and 2 bases respectively, with 6 bases between them. The CDR3 sequence is CASSLDGAGNTIYF. The CDR3 DNA sequence: TGTGCCAGCAGCTTGGATGGAGCTGGAAACACCATATATTTT.

The chain has TRBV10-3 and TRBJ1-2, with 7 bases identical to TRBD1. With 7 bases clipped from V and 2 bases from J, the junction kept 7 bases outside the gene matches. Germline CDR1 reads ENHRY; CDR2 reads SYGVKD. The CDR3 consists of 14 residues. The CDR3 coding sequence is TGTGCCATCAACCCTGGACAGGCCAACTATGGCTACACCTTC. Protein sequence: CAINPGQANYGYTF.

This sequence joins TRBV4-3 and TRBJ1-1; D ambiguous. Trimming stripped 0 bases from V and 3 bases from J, with 8 bases between. Looked up from germline, CDR1 is LGHNA and CDR2 is YSLEER. The CDR3 covers 14 residues. The CDR3 sequence is CASSQDNGYTEAFF. The CDR3 DNA follows: TGCGCCAGCAGCCAAGATAACGGGTACACTGAAGCTTTCTTT.

The chain carries TRBV25-1 and TRBJ2-7, with TRBD1 as a possible D gene (6 bases). CDR1 and CDR2 from the germline V gene are MGHDK and SYGVNS. The CDR3 loop spans 13 amino acids. V was shortened by 4 bases and J by 7 bases, with 14 bases between the two germline ends. For the CDR3, the DNA is TGTGCCAGCAGTGGACGACAGGTCTTAGAGCAGTACTTC. This translates into CASSGRQVLEQYF.

This clone was detected a few times. V and J are TRBV28 and TRBJ2-3; 8 nucleotides line up with TRBD1. The germline gives CDR1 MDHEN, CDR2 SYDVKM. CDR3 length: 16 amino acids. V dropped 7 bases and J dropped 4; count of bases not matched to a gene: 13. The CDR3 bases are TGTGCCAGCACCCGTTTCGGACAGGGTAGGGCAGATACGCAGTATTTT. This translates into CASTRFGQGRADTQYF. The full variable domain, completed using reference TRBV28 and TRBJ2-3, is DVKVTQSSRYLVKRTGEKVFLECVQDMDHENMFWYRQDPGLGLRLIYFSYDVKMKEKGDIPEGYSVSREKKERFSLILESASTNQTSMYLCASTRFGQGRADTQYFGPGTRLTVL.

This chain joins TRBV4-3 and TRBJ2-7; 7 nucleotides line up with TRBD1. This CDR3 contains 14 residues. V dropped 4 bases and J dropped 2; count of bases not matched to a gene: 5. Germline V gene lookup returns CDR1 LGHNA and CDR2 YSLEER. CDR3 sequence reads: CASSLNRGPYEQYF. The CDR3 bases are TGCGCCAGCAGCCTTAACAGGGGACCCTACGAGCAGTACTTC.

This chain uses TRBV5-1 with TRBJ2-7; tentative D call: TRBD1 (6 bases). Germline V gene sequence: CDR1 SGHRS, CDR2 YFSETQ. This CDR3 spans 13 amino acids. V was pared by 3 bases and J by 5 bases, with 12 bases between. CDR3 nucleotides: TGCGCCAGCAGCTACAGGGAAGGCAACGAGCAGTACTTC. It translates to CASSYREGNEQYF.

The chain recombines TRBV2 with TRBJ2-1; 8 bases line up with TRBD2. The CDR3 contains 14 residues. In germline, CDR1 is SNHLY, CDR2 FYNNEI. The junction had 5 bases not matched to a gene; V was cut back by 5 bases and J by 5 bases. CDR3 nucleotide sequence: TGTGCCAGCAGTTTCTCGGGAGGGCACAATGAGCAGTTCTTC. Its translation is CASSFSGGHNEQFF.

This clone was counted only a few times. This rearrangement joins TRBV6-1 to TRBJ2-7; 8 bases fit TRBD1. The germline V gene has CDR1 MNHNS and CDR2 SASEGT. Trimming at V came to 9 bases and at J to 0 bases, leaving 10 bases not matched to a gene. The CDR3 is made up of 15 amino acids. This chain's CDR3 is CASRGGDRGSYEQYF. The CDR3 nucleotides are TGTGCCAGTAGAGGGGGCGACAGGGGCTCCTACGAGCAGTACTTC.

This clone was detected only a few times. This sequence joins TRBV29-1 and TRBJ2-5; weak D call: TRBD1 (7 bases). The DNA end lines up better with TRBJ2-7; the J call may be wrong. Germline V gene lookup returns CDR1 SQVTM and CDR2 ANQGSEA. The CDR3 loop spans 13 amino acids. CDR3 protein: CSGLGGQANEQYF. DNA for the CDR3: TGCAGCGGGTTGGGAGGACAGGCCAACGAGCAGTACTTC.

J is TRBJ1-1 and V is TRBV18; 7 bases are shared with TRBD1. Trimming at V came to 6 bases and at J to 5 bases, leaving 9 bases not matched to a gene. This CDR3 contains 14 residues. Germline V lookup: CDR1 KGHSH, CDR2 LQKENI. Here the CDR3 DNA reads TGTGCCAGCTCCGAACGACAGGGAAGGACTGAAGCTTTCTTT. As protein: CASSERQGRTEAFF.

The chain uses TRBV5-6 and TRBJ2-7; 7 bases match TRBD1. The germline CDR1 and CDR2 sequences are SGHDT and YYEEEE. The junction had 8 bases not matched to a gene; V was cut back by 3 bases and J by 2 bases. The CDR3 consists of 15 residues. CDR3 loop: CASSSVRQGPYEQYF. Here the CDR3 DNA reads TGTGCCAGCAGCTCAGTTCGACAGGGCCCCTACGAGCAGTACTTC.

This clone was picked up a small number of times. The V gene is TRBV4-2, the J gene TRBJ1-2, with a possible D match to TRBD1 (5 bases). Between the trimmed V and J ends, which lost 4 bases and 4 bases, there was a span of 22 bases. In germline, CDR1 is LGHNA, CDR2 YNFKEQ. The CDR3 covers 17 residues. In DNA form, the CDR3 reads TGTGCCAGCAGCCTCCTTGATGGGGGGAGGATGGTCTATGGCTACACCTTC. Protein: CASSLLDGGRMVYGYTF.

This clone was observed a few times. The V gene is TRBV30, the J gene TRBJ1-2, with TRBD1 matching 11 bases. CDR1 and CDR2 from the germline V gene are GTSNPN and SVGIG (reference sequence). The CDR3 runs 16 residues. The V gene end was trimmed by 3 bases and the J gene end by 4 bases; junction bases not matched to a gene: 10. This CDR3 is CAWSGTGGPSRYGYTF. CDR3 bases: TGTGCCTGGAGCGGGACAGGGGGTCCCTCTCGCTATGGCTACACCTTC.

This clone was seen ten or more times. The V gene is TRBV6-6, the J gene TRBJ2-1, with TRBD2 matching 10 bases. The CDR3 consists of 14 residues. V dropped 9 bases and J dropped 1; count of bases not matched to a gene: 3. Germline V gene lookup returns CDR1 MNHNY and CDR2 SVGAGI (reference sequence). The CDR3 reads CASKLAGSYNEQFF. DNA of the CDR3: TGTGCCAGTAAACTAGCGGGGTCCTACAATGAGCAGTTCTTC.

This chain uses TRBV7-8 with TRBJ2-5; TRBD1 aligns across 7 bases. The CDR3 contains 15 residues. Germline V CDR1 and CDR2: SGHVS, FQNEAQ. Trimming took 6 bases from V and 4 from J; bases not matched to a gene: 11. The CDR3 loop reads CASRNDREPLETQYF. CDR3 nucleotide sequence: TGTGCCAGCAGGAATGACAGGGAACCTTTAGAGACCCAGTACTTC.

This clone was detected ten times or more. V and J are TRBV29-1 and TRBJ2-7, with 12 bases fitting TRBD2. The CDR3 contains 13 residues. The ends lost 7 bases at V and 2 bases at J; junction bases unmatched: 3. Germline V gene sequence: CDR1 SQVTM, CDR2 ANQGSEA. The chain's CDR3 is CSARLAGAYEQYF. The CDR3 bases are TGCAGCGCCAGACTAGCGGGAGCCTACGAGCAGTACTTC.

The gene calls are TRBV25-1 and TRBJ2-5; D possibly corresponds to TRBD1 (5 bases). There are 13 residues in the CDR3. Trimming left V 6 bases short and J 2 bases short, with 10 bases between. Germline loops: CDR1 MGHDK, CDR2 SYGVNS. The CDR3 sequence: CASSRQKQETQYF. The CDR3 bases are TGTGCCAGCAGCAGACAGAAACAAGAGACCCAGTACTTC.